This is a list of T cell receptor beta chains from one sample in a study of cytomegalovirus exposure and HLA in healthy donors. Clones were sequenced by immunoSEQ multiplex PCR, and TCRdb holds only the in-frame ones, with some missing. The table records 250,000 to 400,000 clones, around 90% of them present only once. Specimen: PBMCs. The source of these receptors is a woman aged 25-40 years in good health and CMV-seropositive. Each CDR3 is given with its conserved first and last residue. Fields, in order: D gene, V gene, clone size, J gene, CDR3 protein, CDR3 DNA. D genes are given only for firm matches. Rows may omit the clone size; those that give it use once, few, many or a size class.

d_call: TRBD2
v_call: TRBV7-2
clone_size: NA
j_call: TRBJ2-2
cdr3_aa: CASSFYGSGSGELFF
cdr3_nt: TGTGCCAGCAGCTTTTATGGTAGCGGGAGTGGGGAGCTGTTTTTT

d_call: NA
v_call: TRBV7-6
clone_size: NA
j_call: TRBJ1-2
cdr3_aa: CASSLRPSRASDGYTF
cdr3_nt: TGTGCCAGCAGCTTACGCCCATCAAGGGCCTCTGATGGCTACACCTTC

d_call: NA
v_call: TRBV28
clone_size: NA
j_call: TRBJ2-3
cdr3_aa: CASSPPEDTQYF
cdr3_nt: TGTGCCAGCAGCCCGCCCGAAGATACGCAGTATTTT

d_call: TRBD2
v_call: TRBV11-2
clone_size: NA
j_call: TRBJ2-1
cdr3_aa: CASSFTSGGLYNEQFF
cdr3_nt: TGTGCCAGCAGCTTTACTAGCGGGGGCCTCTACAATGAGCAGTTCTTC

d_call: NA
v_call: TRBV14
clone_size: NA
j_call: TRBJ2-3
cdr3_aa: CASSQDMGRDTQYF
cdr3_nt: TGTGCCAGCAGCCAAGATATGGGTAGAGATACGCAGTATTTT

d_call: TRBD1
v_call: TRBV28
clone_size: NA
j_call: TRBJ1-5
cdr3_aa: CASSLLQGANQPQHF
cdr3_nt: TGTGCCAGCAGTTTGCTCCAGGGGGCAAATCAGCCCCAGCATTTT

d_call: NA
v_call: TRBV29-1
clone_size: NA
j_call: TRBJ2-7
cdr3_aa: CSVVEARNEQYF
cdr3_nt: TGCAGCGTTGTAGAAGCTCGCAACGAGCAGTACTTC

d_call: NA
v_call: TRBV7-7
clone_size: NA
j_call: TRBJ2-5
cdr3_aa: CASSLVEGVGMETQYF
cdr3_nt: TGTGCCAGCAGCTTAGTGGAGGGAGTAGGTATGGAGACCCAGTACTTC

d_call: TRBD2
v_call: TRBV28
clone_size: NA
j_call: TRBJ2-5
cdr3_aa: CASSSGGRQETQYF
cdr3_nt: TGTGCCAGCAGTTCGGGGGGGCGACAAGAGACCCAGTACTTC

d_call: TRBD1
v_call: TRBV9
clone_size: once
j_call: TRBJ1-5
cdr3_aa: CASSKHPGTGVSNQPQHF
cdr3_nt: TGTGCCAGCAGCAAACACCCGGGGACAGGAGTTAGCAATCAGCCCCAGCATTTT

d_call: TRBD2
v_call: TRBV7-3
clone_size: NA
j_call: TRBJ2-5
cdr3_aa: CASSPKTSGMMETQYF
cdr3_nt: TGTGCCAGCAGCCCGAAGACTAGCGGGATGATGGAGACCCAGTACTTC

d_call: NA
v_call: TRBV30
clone_size: NA
j_call: TRBJ2-7
cdr3_aa: CAWGGGYEQYF
cdr3_nt: TGTGCCTGGGGAGGGGGTTACGAGCAGTACTTC

d_call: TRBD2
v_call: TRBV10-2
clone_size: once
j_call: TRBJ2-7
cdr3_aa: CASSEPKRGSYEQYF
cdr3_nt: TGCGCCAGCAGTGAACCGAAGCGGGGCTCCTACGAGCAGTACTTC

d_call: NA
v_call: TRBV2
clone_size: NA
j_call: TRBJ2-4
cdr3_aa: CASRAGRYIQYF
cdr3_nt: TGTGCCAGCAGGGCGGGTCGATACATTCAGTACTTC

d_call: TRBD2
v_call: TRBV2
clone_size: NA
j_call: TRBJ2-2
cdr3_aa: CASSGLAANTGELFF
cdr3_nt: TGTGCCAGCAGTGGACTAGCGGCGAACACCGGGGAGCTGTTTTTT

d_call: NA
v_call: TRBV6-1
clone_size: NA
j_call: TRBJ2-7
cdr3_aa: CASSYGGEQYF
cdr3_nt: TGTGCCAGCAGTTACGGAGGGGAGCAGTACTTC

d_call: TRBD1
v_call: TRBV27
clone_size: NA
j_call: TRBJ1-2
cdr3_aa: CASSPRQGGRYGYTF
cdr3_nt: TGTGCCAGCAGTCCCCGACAGGGGGGACGCTATGGCTACACCTTC

d_call: TRBD1
v_call: TRBV27
clone_size: NA
j_call: TRBJ1-1
cdr3_aa: CASSSRTGKTEAFF
cdr3_nt: TGTGCCAGCAGTTCGCGGACAGGGAAAACTGAAGCTTTCTTT

d_call: TRBD1
v_call: TRBV4-2
clone_size: NA
j_call: TRBJ1-6
cdr3_aa: CASRTDRAGNSPLHF
cdr3_nt: TGTGCCAGCAGAACGGACAGGGCGGGCAATTCACCCCTCCACTTT

d_call: NA
v_call: TRBV2
clone_size: once
j_call: TRBJ2-7
cdr3_aa: CASKSGANPGPYEQYF
cdr3_nt: TGTGCCAGCAAGTCGGGGGCGAACCCGGGCCCCTACGAGCAGTACTTC

d_call: NA
v_call: TRBV7-6
clone_size: NA
j_call: TRBJ1-1
cdr3_aa: CASSSIGPGNTEAFF
cdr3_nt: TGTGCCAGCAGCTCCATAGGGCCAGGGAACACTGAAGCTTTCTTT

d_call: TRBD2
v_call: TRBV28
clone_size: NA
j_call: TRBJ2-1
cdr3_aa: CASSVGGTYNEQFF
cdr3_nt: TGTGCCAGCAGTGTGGGGGGGACGTACAATGAGCAGTTCTTC

d_call: TRBD2
v_call: TRBV19
clone_size: NA
j_call: TRBJ2-1
cdr3_aa: CASTPSGSSYNEQFF
cdr3_nt: TGTGCCAGTACCCCTAGCGGGAGCTCCTACAATGAGCAGTTCTTC

d_call: NA
v_call: TRBV30
clone_size: NA
j_call: TRBJ1-4
cdr3_aa: CAWNQGPVGSNEKLFF
cdr3_nt: TGTGCCTGGAATCAGGGGCCGGTCGGGTCTAATGAAAAACTGTTTTTT

d_call: NA
v_call: TRBV4-1
clone_size: NA
j_call: TRBJ2-1
cdr3_aa: CASSQDTFSYNEQFF
cdr3_nt: TGCGCCAGCAGCCAAGACACCTTCTCCTACAATGAGCAGTTCTTC

d_call: NA
v_call: TRBV28
clone_size: NA
j_call: TRBJ2-7
cdr3_aa: CASSLTRDEQYF
cdr3_nt: TGTGCCAGCAGTTTGACTAGGGACGAGCAGTACTTC

d_call: TRBD2
v_call: TRBV7-6
clone_size: NA
j_call: TRBJ2-7
cdr3_aa: CASSSPLAGGSSYEQYF
cdr3_nt: TGTGCCAGCAGCTCTCCACTAGCGGGAGGTTCCAGCTACGAGCAGTACTTC

d_call: NA
v_call: TRBV27
clone_size: NA
j_call: TRBJ2-1
cdr3_aa: CASSLSPGSSYNEQFF
cdr3_nt: TGTGCCAGCAGTTTATCCCCCGGTAGTTCCTACAATGAGCAGTTCTTC

d_call: TRBD1
v_call: TRBV19
clone_size: NA
j_call: TRBJ2-7
cdr3_aa: CASSIGQGAYEQYF
cdr3_nt: TGTGCCAGTAGTATTGGACAGGGGGCATACGAGCAGTACTTC

d_call: TRBD1
v_call: TRBV2
clone_size: NA
j_call: TRBJ1-1
cdr3_aa: CASSESGQVNTEAFF
cdr3_nt: TGTGCCAGCAGTGAATCCGGACAGGTGAACACTGAAGCTTTCTTT

d_call: NA
v_call: TRBV5-1
clone_size: NA
j_call: TRBJ2-3
cdr3_aa: CASSEGLSTDTQYF
cdr3_nt: TGCGCCAGCAGTGAGGGTCTTAGCACAGATACGCAGTATTTT

d_call: NA
v_call: TRBV4-3
clone_size: NA
j_call: TRBJ2-1
cdr3_aa: CASSQAFAEAYNEQFF
cdr3_nt: TGCGCCAGCAGCCAAGCGTTTGCGGAGGCCTACAATGAGCAGTTCTTC

d_call: TRBD1
v_call: TRBV11-2
clone_size: few
j_call: TRBJ1-5
cdr3_aa: CASSLGQTGGWSNQPQHF
cdr3_nt: TGTGCCAGCAGCTTGGGTCAGACAGGGGGCTGGAGCAATCAGCCCCAGCATTTT

d_call: NA
v_call: TRBV28
clone_size: NA
j_call: TRBJ2-7
cdr3_aa: CASSPPDYRSSYEQYF
cdr3_nt: TGTGCCAGCAGTCCGCCGGACTACCGAAGCTCCTACGAGCAGTACTTC

d_call: NA
v_call: TRBV7-2
clone_size: NA
j_call: TRBJ1-5
cdr3_aa: CASRYSGDSNQPQHF
cdr3_nt: TGTGCCAGCAGGTACTCCGGGGATAGCAATCAGCCCCAGCATTTT

d_call: TRBD2
v_call: TRBV5-1
clone_size: once
j_call: TRBJ2-3
cdr3_aa: CASSLTTSGRAWTDTQYF
cdr3_nt: TGCGCCAGCAGCCTTACTACTAGCGGGAGGGCCTGGACAGATACGCAGTATTTT

d_call: NA
v_call: TRBV7-2
clone_size: NA
j_call: TRBJ2-7
cdr3_aa: CASSSPRNRYEQYF
cdr3_nt: TGTGCCAGCAGCTCCCCTCGGAACCGCTACGAGCAGTACTTC

d_call: NA
v_call: TRBV7-3
clone_size: NA
j_call: TRBJ2-2
cdr3_aa: CASSQGVPGELFF
cdr3_nt: TGTGCCAGCAGCCAAGGGGTTCCCGGGGAGCTGTTTTTT

d_call: NA
v_call: TRBV27
clone_size: NA
j_call: TRBJ2-1
cdr3_aa: CASSFIRGGGEQFF
cdr3_nt: TGTGCCAGCAGTTTCATCAGGGGGGGCGGCGAGCAGTTCTTC

d_call: NA
v_call: TRBV6-5
clone_size: NA
j_call: TRBJ2-7
cdr3_aa: CASRSLTGHYEQYF
cdr3_nt: TGTGCCAGCAGGTCGTTGACAGGACACTACGAGCAGTACTTC

d_call: NA
v_call: TRBV2
clone_size: NA
j_call: TRBJ2-7
cdr3_aa: CASKAGSYEQYF
cdr3_nt: TGTGCCAGCAAGGCAGGGTCCTACGAGCAGTACTTC

d_call: TRBD1
v_call: TRBV29-1
clone_size: NA
j_call: TRBJ1-2
cdr3_aa: CSVGQGLYGYTF
cdr3_nt: TGCAGCGTCGGACAGGGCCTTTATGGCTACACCTTC

d_call: TRBD1
v_call: TRBV4-2
clone_size: NA
j_call: TRBJ1-2
cdr3_aa: CASSQDRGPFANYGYTF
cdr3_nt: TGTGCCAGCAGCCAAGACAGGGGGCCTTTCGCTAACTATGGCTACACCTTC

d_call: TRBD2
v_call: TRBV27
clone_size: NA
j_call: TRBJ2-2
cdr3_aa: CASSRGLAGVDGELFF
cdr3_nt: TGTGCCAGCAGTCGCGGACTAGCGGGAGTTGACGGGGAGCTGTTTTTT

d_call: TRBD2
v_call: TRBV6-1
clone_size: NA
j_call: TRBJ2-5
cdr3_aa: CASSEAGGGVQETQYF
cdr3_nt: TGTGCCAGCAGTGAAGCCGGCGGGGGGGTCCAAGAGACCCAGTACTTC

d_call: NA
v_call: TRBV6-1
clone_size: NA
j_call: TRBJ2-2
cdr3_aa: CASSELGFGAANTGELFF
cdr3_nt: TGTGCCAGCAGTGAATTAGGTTTCGGGGCGGCGAACACCGGGGAGCTGTTTTTT

d_call: NA
v_call: TRBV6-4
clone_size: NA
j_call: TRBJ2-3
cdr3_aa: CASSEGGWTDTQYF
cdr3_nt: TGTGCCAGCAGTGAGGGGGGCTGGACAGATACGCAGTATTTT

d_call: TRBD1
v_call: TRBV30
clone_size: NA
j_call: TRBJ1-5
cdr3_aa: CAWSNRGEGGPQHF
cdr3_nt: TGTGCCTGGAGTAACAGGGGCGAAGGAGGGCCCCAGCATTTT

d_call: TRBD1
v_call: TRBV27
clone_size: NA
j_call: TRBJ2-5
cdr3_aa: CASSSRDRGVYTQYF
cdr3_nt: TGTGCCAGCAGTTCGCGGGACAGGGGAGTTTATACCCAGTACTTC

d_call: NA
v_call: TRBV11-2
clone_size: NA
j_call: TRBJ1-3
cdr3_aa: CASSFGQNSGNTIYF
cdr3_nt: TGTGCCAGCAGCTTCGGGCAGAACTCTGGAAACACCATATATTTT